This TCR beta chain was observed in a study of OX40 agonist ivuxolimab in advanced cancers. Only in-frame clones appear in the TCRdb table, and some are missing; sequencing was by immunoSEQ multiplex PCR. The sample has approximately 24,000 clones, 75% to 90% seen once. The sequence was collected from an adult with an advanced solid tumor such as melanoma, head and neck, liver or kidney cancer. The source was CD4+ or CD8+ T cells sorted from blood, collected in a trial of the OX40 agonist ivuxolimab.

This chain's CDR3 is CASSSDRFTDTQYF. CDR3 DNA: TGCGCCAGCAGCTCGGACAGGTTCACAGATACGCAGTATTTT. The chain recombines TRBV10-1 with TRBJ2-3, with 7 bases matching TRBD1. Germline values: CDR1 WNHNN, CDR2 SYGVQD (reference sequence). Germline trimming cut 6 bases from V and 2 bases from J; bases unmatched to any gene: 5. The CDR3 loop spans 14 amino acids.